This T cell receptor (beta chain) is from a study of tumor-infiltrating lymphocytes in primary liver carcinoma. Study results and limitations: Against blood, tumors held a significantly higher top-250-clone fraction (p = 0.039).

The study co-extracted DNA and RNA from about 20-30 mg of unsorted bulk tissue. Chronic HBV infection, untreated so far, was present in the patients. This clonotype turned up a few times. Its antigen is still unknown. V shed 4 bases and J shed 3 bases, with 9 bases lying between them. This CDR3 is 13 amino acids long. The germline V gene has CDR1 KGHSH and CDR2 LQKENI. Starting from approximately 500 ng of total RNA, TCR beta cDNA was produced with a primer in the constant region. Employing slightly modified ARM-PCR, three nested multiplex PCR rounds were run, and these gave rise to the TCR beta libraries. Primers for the first two PCR rounds were TRBV1-TRBV30 forward primers and a C-beta reverse primer (around 10 cycles per round). TCRdb used MiXCR to reprocess the multiplex PCR reads, holding one entry per CDR3 protein. The repertoire holds over 100,000 distinct CDR3 sequences, under 70% seen once, with 8.1% in the top ten.

The gene calls are TRBV18 and TRBJ1-1; a weak D match, TRBD1 (5 bases). This TCR came from a woman aged 55-70 years with primary liver carcinoma and hepatitis B virus infection. The specimen was tumor-adjacent normal liver tissue. CDR3 region: CASSLGTDTEAFF. The CDR3 coding sequence is TGTGCCAGCTCACTGGGGACGGACACTGAAGCTTTCTTT.